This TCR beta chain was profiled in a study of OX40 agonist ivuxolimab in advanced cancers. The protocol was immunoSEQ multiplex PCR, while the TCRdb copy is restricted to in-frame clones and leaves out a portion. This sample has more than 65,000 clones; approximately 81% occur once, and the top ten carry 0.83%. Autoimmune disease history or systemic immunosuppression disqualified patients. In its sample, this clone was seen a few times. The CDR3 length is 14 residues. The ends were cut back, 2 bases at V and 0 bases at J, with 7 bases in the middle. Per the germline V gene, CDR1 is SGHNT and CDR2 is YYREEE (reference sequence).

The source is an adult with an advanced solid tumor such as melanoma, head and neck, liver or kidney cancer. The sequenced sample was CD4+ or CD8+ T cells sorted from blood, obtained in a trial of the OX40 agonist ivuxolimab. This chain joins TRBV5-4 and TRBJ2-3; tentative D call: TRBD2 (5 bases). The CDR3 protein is CASSFSASTDTQYF. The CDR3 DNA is TGTGCCAGCAGCTTTAGCGCCAGCACAGATACGCAGTATTTT.